This T cell receptor beta chain was recorded in a study of T cell responses to AZD1222 COVID-19 vaccine. Study-wide results and caveats: The study identified only five to seven AZD1222 recipients as seropositive at baseline. Breadth and depth of Spike-specific TCRs rose after two AZD1222 doses. Spike regions recognized by vaccine-associated CD4 TCRs spanned the protein, led by 160-218 and 743-854. Clonal diversity was possibly underestimated, and white British individuals and females predominated among donors.

Trimming removed 2 bases at V and 0 bases at J, with 5 bases between. Per germline, CDR1 LNHNV and CDR2 YYDKDF (reference sequence). This CDR3 is 15 amino acids long. With respect to this clone: Its antigen remains unknown.

The repertoire was sequenced with immunoSEQ multiplex PCR; TCRdb's copy has only in-frame clones and lacks some. The table shows 130,000 to 150,000 clones, with just over 90% occurring only once. The TCR comes from an adult who received the AZD1222 COVID-19 vaccine. This chain connects TRBV15 to TRBJ1-6, with no clear D. Specimen: peripheral blood, collected 28 days after the second AZD1222 dose. In DNA, the CDR3 is TGTGCCACCAGCAGACAGGACTCCTATAATTCACCCCTCCACTTT. Translation: CATSRQDSYNSPLHF.